These 10 T cell receptor beta chains were sequenced from one sample in a study of OX40 agonist ivuxolimab in advanced cancers. The data were produced by immunoSEQ multiplex PCR, yet TCRdb's version contains in-frame clones alone and is incomplete. The sample has 50,000 to 85,000 clones; around 84% are singletons. The input for sequencing was CD4+ or CD8+ T cells sorted from blood, taken in a trial of the OX40 agonist ivuxolimab. These receptors all stem from an adult with an advanced solid tumor such as melanoma, head and neck, liver or kidney cancer.

This chain links TRBV5-1 with TRBJ1-5; no reliable D call. This CDR3 spans 13 amino acids. Germline CDR1 SGHRS, CDR2 YFSETQ. Trimming removed 0 bases at V and 4 bases at J, with 5 bases between. CDR3 nucleotides: TGCGCCAGCAGCTTGGGCCGAAATCAGCCCCAGCATTTT. This encodes CASSLGRNQPQHF. Looking up the rest from reference TRBV5-1 and TRBJ1-5 gives the full variable domain: KAGVTQTPRYLIKTRGQQVTLSCSPISGHRSVSWYQQTPGQGLQFLFEYFSETQRNKGNFPGRFSGRQFSNSRSEMNVSTLELGDSALYLCASSLGRNQPQHFGDGTRLSIL.

This chain uses TRBV18 with TRBJ2-2, with TRBD1 identical over 8 bases. The ends lost 0 bases at V and 5 bases at J; junction bases unmatched: 8. The CDR3 has 17 residues. Germline CDR1 KGHSH, CDR2 LQKENI. CDR3 in DNA: TGTGCCAGCTCACCACCTTGGCAGGGGGCTCAAACCGGGGAGCTGTTTTTT. Translation gives CASSPPWQGAQTGELFF.

The gene calls are TRBV7-2 and TRBJ2-5, with 10 bases lining up with TRBD2. Germline lookup yields CDR1 SGHTA and CDR2 FQGNSA. V trimming: 5 bases; J trimming: 3 bases; junction bases outside the gene matches: 9. The CDR3 contains 16 residues. Here the CDR3 reads CASSPLAGGKEETQYF. CDR3 nucleotides: TGTGCCAGCAGCCCGTTAGCGGGGGGCAAGGAAGAGACCCAGTACTTC.

The chain combines TRBV5-5 with TRBJ1-5; D is unclear. This CDR3 has 14 amino acids. The germline V gene has CDR1 SGHKS and CDR2 YYEKEE (reference sequence). Between the trimmed V and J ends, which lost 0 bases and 6 bases, there was a span of 10 bases. CDR3 DNA: TGTGCCAGCAGCTTGGGGCCTGGGGTTCAGCCCCAGCATTTT. Amino acid sequence: CASSLGPGVQPQHF. Full variable domain (outside the CDR3, taken from reference TRBV5-5 and TRBJ1-5): DAGVTQSPTHLIKTRGQQVTLRCSPISGHKSVSWYQQVLGQGPQFIFQYYEKEERGRGNFPDRFSARQFPNYSSELNVNALLLGDSALYLCASSLGPGVQPQHFGDGTRLSIL.

This chain uses TRBV9 with TRBJ2-3; D perhaps matches TRBD1 (5 bases). The CDR3 covers 11 residues. The germline V gene encodes CDR1 SGDLS and CDR2 YYNGEE. The germline V and J ends were trimmed by 3 bases and 6 bases, with 5 bases remaining between them. The CDR3 sequence is CASSEGDTQYF. The CDR3, as DNA: TGTGCCAGCAGCGAGGGGGATACGCAGTATTTT. Full variable domain (outside the CDR3, taken from reference TRBV9 and TRBJ2-3): DSGVTQTPKHLITATGQRVTLRCSPRSGDLSVYWYQQSLDQGLQFLIQYYNGEERAKGNILERFSAQQFPDLHSELNLSSLELGDSALYFCASSEGDTQYFGPGTRLTVL.

V usage is TRBV30 and J usage is TRBJ2-6; no reliable D call. The CDR3 length is 13 residues. Trimming took 7 bases from V and 4 from J, leaving 11 bases between them. Germline lookup yields CDR1 GTSNPN and CDR2 SVGIG (reference sequence). In DNA form, the CDR3 reads TGTGCCTTTGTTATTCGGGGGGCCAACGTCCTGACTTTC. Amino acids: CAFVIRGANVLTF. The entire variable domain, with the rest obtained from reference TRBV30 and TRBJ2-6, is as follows: SQTIHQWPATLVQPVGSPLSLECTVEGTSNPNLYWYRQAAGRGLQLLFYSVGIGQISSEVPQNLSASRPQDRQFILSSKKLLLSDSGFYLCAFVIRGANVLTFGAGSRLTVL.

The CDR3 coding sequence is TGCGCCAGCAGCTTCAGCCAGATTAAGGACACTGAAGCTTTCTTT. Amino acids: CASSFSQIKDTEAFF. The chain recombines TRBV5-1 with TRBJ1-1, with unresolved D. The CDR3 extends over 15 amino acids. From germline, CDR1 is SGHRS and CDR2 YFSETQ. V lost 2 bases and J 3 bases, leaving 14 bases between the germline ends.

This chain links TRBV7-2 with TRBJ2-1; unclear D gene. The length of the CDR3 is 15 residues. The germline V gene has CDR1 SGHTA and CDR2 FQGNSA. V was clipped by 0 bases and J by 0 bases, with 6 bases between them. CDR3: CASSLAPSSYNEQFF. The CDR3 DNA is TGTGCCAGCAGCTTAGCGCCCAGCTCCTACAATGAGCAGTTCTTC.

V is TRBV30 and J is TRBJ1-5, with 8 positions matching TRBD1. This CDR3 is 17 amino acids long. Germline trimming cut 5 bases from V and 0 bases from J; bases unmatched to any gene: 12. Germline V gene sequence: CDR1 GTSNPN, CDR2 SVGIG (reference sequence). CDR3 nucleotides: TGTGCCTGGGATAGCGGACAGGGAGGGGGTAGCAATCAGCCCCAGCATTTT. Translation gives CAWDSGQGGGSNQPQHF.

Worth noting for this clone: Within the sample, other DNA sequences also encode this same CDR3. J is TRBJ2-1 and V is TRBV18; no clear D gene. Germline loops: CDR1 KGHSH, CDR2 LQKENI. The CDR3 length is 11 residues. The V and J ends lost 3 bases and 7 bases respectively, with 4 bases between them. The CDR3 region is CASSPKNEQFF. The CDR3 DNA is TGTGCCAGCTCACCTAAAAATGAGCAGTTCTTC.